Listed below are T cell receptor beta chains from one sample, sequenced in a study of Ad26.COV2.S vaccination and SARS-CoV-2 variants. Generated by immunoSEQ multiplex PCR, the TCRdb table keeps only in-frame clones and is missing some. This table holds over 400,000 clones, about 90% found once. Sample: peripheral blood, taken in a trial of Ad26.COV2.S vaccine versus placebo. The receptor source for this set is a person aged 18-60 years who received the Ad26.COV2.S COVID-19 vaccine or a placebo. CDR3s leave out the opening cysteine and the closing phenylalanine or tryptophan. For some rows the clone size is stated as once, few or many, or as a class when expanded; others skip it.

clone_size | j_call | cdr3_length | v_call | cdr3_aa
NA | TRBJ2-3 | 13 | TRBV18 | ASSPPGTRGDTQY
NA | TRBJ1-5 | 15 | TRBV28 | ASSQYRTGGGNQPQH
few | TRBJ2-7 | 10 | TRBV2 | ASTAEGRDQY
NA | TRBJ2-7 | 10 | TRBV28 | ASSLMGYEQY
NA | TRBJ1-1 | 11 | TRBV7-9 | ASSLGAGSEAF
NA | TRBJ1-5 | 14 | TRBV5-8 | ATSPTGTAIYQPQH
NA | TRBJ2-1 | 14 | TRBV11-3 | ASSVRMAGEYNEQF
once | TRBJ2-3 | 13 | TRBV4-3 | ASSQGTGSTDTQY
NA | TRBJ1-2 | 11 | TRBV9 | ASSEGTAYGYT
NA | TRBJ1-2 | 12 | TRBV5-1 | ASSLDSLLYGYT
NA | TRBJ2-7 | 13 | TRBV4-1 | ASSQIAGPPYEQY
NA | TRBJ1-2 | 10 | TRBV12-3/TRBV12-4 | ASSQDTYGYT
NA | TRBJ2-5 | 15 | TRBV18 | ASSPGGGALYQETQY
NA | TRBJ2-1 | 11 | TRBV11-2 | ASSLDEGLEQF
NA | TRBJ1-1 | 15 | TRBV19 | ASRMNPRDRGNTEAF
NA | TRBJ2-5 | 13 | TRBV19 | ASSIGGEGAETQY
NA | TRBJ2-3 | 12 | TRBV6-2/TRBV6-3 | ASSYEPFTDTQY